The 29 T cell receptor beta chains presented below share a single source sample, sequenced in a study of beta chain features in type 1 diabetes. Their antigen targets remain unknown. Sequenced material consisted of expressed TCRB transcripts (all of the isolated RNA was reverse transcribed). The assay was immunoSEQ multiplex PCR, and TCRdb's table has in-frame clones only and misses some. The sample includes around 360,000 clones, around 13% of them seen just once. Study results and limitations: Moderately but significantly shorter TCRB CDR3s were found in Type 1 diabetes patients in all four CD4+ subsets.

Sequencing was done on a sample of naive CD4+ T cells from blood. These receptors were collected from a woman aged 18-29 years with type 1 diabetes.

The CDR3 sequence is CASSLWTDALAFF. The CDR3, as DNA: TGTGCCAGCAGCTTATGGACAGACGCTCTAGCTTTCTTT. V usage is TRBV7-2 and J usage is TRBJ1-1; TRBD1 might be the D (6 bases). The CDR3 is 13 amino acids. Trimming shortened V by 2 bases and J by 10 bases, and 14 bases separated the two germline ends. Germline V CDR1 and CDR2: SGHTA, FQGNSA.

This clone was picked up a small number of times. The J gene is TRBJ2-1, the V gene TRBV14, with a weak D call TRBD2 (6 bases). Germline V gives CDR1 SGHDN, CDR2 FVKESK. V gave up 5 bases and J gave up 3 bases, with 11 bases separating them. CDR3 size: 14 residues. In nucleotides, the CDR3 is TGTGCCAGCAGCGGAGGGAGATTCTACAATGAGCAGTTCTTC. This sequence encodes CASSGGRFYNEQFF. Full variable domain (outside the CDR3, taken from reference TRBV14 and TRBJ2-1): EAGVTQFPSHSVIEKGQTVTLRCDPISGHDNLYWYRRVMGKEIKFLLHFVKESKQDESGMPNNRFLAERTGGTYSTLKVQPAELEDSGVYFCASSGGRFYNEQFFGPGTRLTVL.

This clone was seen only a few times. The chain combines TRBV7-3 with TRBJ1-1, with TRBD1 as a possible D gene (6 bases). V was trimmed by 5 bases and J by 4 bases, leaving 11 bases between them. Germline values: CDR1 SGHTA, CDR2 FQGTGA. The CDR3 consists of 13 residues. This CDR3 reads CASSPDRFTEAFF. The CDR3 DNA reads TGTGCCAGCAGCCCAGACAGGTTCACTGAAGCTTTCTTT.

This clone has a handful of counts. The chain uses TRBV30 and TRBJ2-5, with D tentatively TRBD2 (6 bases). Per germline, CDR1 GTSNPN and CDR2 SVGIG (reference sequence). CDR3 length: 11 residues. Trimming left V 6 bases short and J 5 bases short, with 10 bases between. CDR3 nucleotides: TGTGCCTGCGGGAGTTTCGAGACCCAGTACTTC. Translation: CACGSFETQYF.

The CDR3 region has the DNA TGTGCCAGCAGCCTAATACGAGCTCGATTTGCAACTAATGAAAAACTGTTTTTT. Its translation is CASSLIRARFATNEKLFF. The chain couples TRBV16 to TRBJ1-4, with unresolved D. This CDR3 comprises 18 residues. The V end was cut by 4 bases, the J end by 0 bases, with 18 bases between. CDR1 is KGHSY and CDR2 is FQNENV in the germline V gene.

This clone was counted only a few times. The gene calls are TRBV29-1 and TRBJ2-7, with 9 bases that match TRBD2. The CDR3 runs to 13 residues. The junction had 3 bases not matched to a gene; V was cut back by 5 bases and J by 1 base. Germline assignment: CDR1 SQVTM and CDR2 ANQGSEA. For the CDR3, the DNA is TGCAGCGTTCAGACTAGCGGTTCCTACGAGCAGTACTTC. Its protein is CSVQTSGSYEQYF.

This clone has only a few counts. This chain uses TRBV30 with TRBJ1-1; no definite D call. Trimming took off 3 bases at V and 2 bases at J, with 16 bases between the two ends. From germline, CDR1 is GTSNPN and CDR2 SVGIG (reference sequence). This CDR3 comprises 15 residues. The CDR3 spells CAWREGRSGNTEAFF. Written as DNA, the CDR3 is TGTGCCTGGAGGGAGGGCCGTTCGGGAAACACTGAAGCTTTCTTT. Combining the CDR3 with reference TRBV30 and TRBJ1-1 gives the whole variable domain SQTIHQWPATLVQPVGSPLSLECTVEGTSNPNLYWYRQAAGRGLQLLFYSVGIGQISSEVPQNLSASRPQDRQFILSSKKLLLSDSGFYLCAWREGRSGNTEAFFGQGTRLTVV.

The chain joins TRBV4-2 to TRBJ2-1; D is undetermined. This CDR3 is built from 15 residues. Trimming shortened V by 0 bases and J by 8 bases, and 14 bases separated the two germline ends. Germline lookup yields CDR1 LGHNA and CDR2 YNFKEQ. The CDR3 DNA follows: TGTGCCAGCAGCCAAGATCCATCCATTACGGATGAGCAGTTCTTC. This encodes CASSQDPSITDEQFF.

This clone was observed a handful of times. The chain is built from TRBV6-6 and TRBJ1-1, with D perhaps matching TRBD1 (6 bases). CDR3 size: 15 residues. Per germline, CDR1 MNHNY and CDR2 SVGAGI (reference sequence). V dropped 4 bases and J dropped 3 bases, with 15 bases sitting between them. The CDR3 sequence is CASSLLGATDTEAFF. CDR3 nucleotide sequence: TGTGCCAGCAGTTTACTGGGGGCTACGGACACTGAAGCTTTCTTT.

This clone was observed a handful of times. The chain links TRBV5-4 to TRBJ2-1; 9 bases map to TRBD2. J lost 6 bases, V lost 0 bases, and 4 bases had no gene match. CDR1 is SGHNT, CDR2 YYREEE, per germline (reference sequence). CDR3 length equals 15 residues. CDR3 sequence (DNA): TGTGCCAGCAGCTTGGCGGCGGGGGGGGTCAATGAGCAGTTCTTC. Translated, it gives CASSLAAGGVNEQFF. The entire variable domain, with the rest obtained from reference TRBV5-4 and TRBJ2-1, is as follows: ETGVTQSPTHLIKTRGQQVTLRCSSQSGHNTVSWYQQALGQGPQFIFQYYREEENGRGNFPPRFSGLQFPNYSSELNVNALELDDSALYLCASSLAAGGVNEQFFGPGTRLTVL.

This clone has a handful of counts. Distinct nucleotide sequences in the sample also encode this CDR3. CDR3 amino acids: CASSQTSGGTDTQYF. Written as DNA, the CDR3 is TGTGCCAGCAGCCAAACTAGCGGGGGCACAGATACGCAGTATTTT. The rearrangement links TRBV7-2 to TRBJ2-3; 10 bases align to TRBD2. Germline-derived CDR1 and CDR2 are SGHTA and FQGNSA. The CDR3 loop spans 15 amino acids. Trimming took 5 bases from V and 1 from J; bases not matched to a gene: 3.

This rearrangement joins TRBV2 to TRBJ2-7; D is ambiguous. CDR3 length: 11 amino acids. Germline-derived CDR1 and CDR2 are SNHLY and FYNNEI. Trimming shortened V by 5 bases and J by 7 bases, and 9 bases separated the two germline ends. The CDR3 spells CASSPRLEQYF. The CDR3 nucleotides are TGTGCCAGCAGTCCGAGGTTAGAGCAGTACTTC.

Only a few counts were recorded for this clone. The V gene is TRBV7-9, the J gene TRBJ1-2, with 8 bases aligning to TRBD1. Germline CDR1 and CDR2: SEHNR and FQNEAQ (reference sequence). J gave up 6 bases and V 7 bases, and 13 bases lay outside the gene matches. The CDR3 sequence is 15 residues long. CDR3 residues: CASIVATGAPNGYTF. CDR3 nucleotides: TGTGCCAGCATCGTCGCGACAGGGGCCCCAAATGGCTACACCTTC.

This clone was detected a few times. V and J are TRBV7-9 and TRBJ2-7; D call uncertain. Trimming shortened V by 5 bases and J by 2 bases, and 10 bases separated the two germline ends. The CDR3 consists of 13 residues. The germline gives CDR1 SEHNR, CDR2 FQNEAQ (reference sequence). The CDR3 loop reads CASSPTPTYEQYF. As DNA, the CDR3 is TGTGCCAGCAGCCCGACACCTACCTACGAGCAGTACTTC.

This clone was found a few times. The rearrangement links TRBV11-3 to TRBJ1-2; D possibly corresponds to TRBD1 (6 bases). The ends were cut back, 4 bases at V and 4 bases at J, with 13 bases in the middle. The CDR3 length is 14 residues. In germline, CDR1 is SGHNT, CDR2 YENEEA. CDR3 sequence: CASSSDGQPYGYTF. The CDR3 DNA is TGTGCCAGCAGCTCAGACGGACAGCCCTATGGCTACACCTTC. The full variable domain, its missing parts supplied by reference TRBV11-3 and TRBJ1-2, is EAGVVQSPRYKIIEKKQPVAFWCNPISGHNTLYWYLQNLGQGPELLIRYENEEAVDDSQLPKDRFSAERLKGVDSTLKIQPAELGDSAVYLCASSSDGQPYGYTFGSGTRLTVV.

CDR3 in DNA: TGTGCCAGCAGCCAAACGGGACAGGGGGTCGAGCAGTACTTC. Translating it yields CASSQTGQGVEQYF. The rearrangement joins TRBV7-9 to TRBJ2-7; 11 bases are shared with TRBD1. V was clipped by 5 bases and J by 6 bases; unmatched bases: 6. The germline gives CDR1 SEHNR, CDR2 FQNEAQ (reference sequence). The CDR3 has 14 residues.

This chain links TRBV4-1 with TRBJ2-1, with a tentative D call TRBD2 (6 bases). The V gene's germline CDR1 is MGHRA and CDR2 YSYEKL. The CDR3 runs to 16 residues. The V gene lost 4 bases and the J gene lost 5 bases, with 18 bases spanning the gap. The CDR3 region is CASSLDLAWSNNEQFF. The CDR3 DNA sequence: TGCGCCAGCAGCCTCGACCTAGCGTGGAGTAACAATGAGCAGTTCTTC.

This clone was counted a few times. The chain couples TRBV28 to TRBJ2-7; D is perhaps TRBD2 (6 bases). V lost 5 bases to trimming and J lost 6 bases, with 11 bases between them. The CDR3 is made up of 12 amino acids. CDR1 is MDHEN, CDR2 SYDVKM, per germline. CDR3: CASSIAAAEQYF. CDR3 bases: TGTGCCAGCAGTATAGCGGCGGCCGAGCAGTACTTC.

V gene TRBV18 combines with J gene TRBJ1-6; D is undetermined. The CDR3 is 14 residues long. Per germline, CDR1 KGHSH and CDR2 LQKENI. V was clipped by 3 bases and J by 10 bases, with 13 bases between them. The CDR3 loop reads CASSPEEGWSPLHF. Here the CDR3 DNA reads TGTGCCAGCTCACCTGAGGAGGGATGGTCACCCCTCCACTTT.

The CDR3 nucleotides read TGTGCCAGTGATCGGGGGTCATCTGGAAACACCATATATTTT. It encodes CASDRGSSGNTIYF. V is TRBV28 and J is TRBJ1-3, with D perhaps matching TRBD1 (5 bases). V was clipped by 9 bases and J by 1 base, with 13 bases between them. Germline V gives CDR1 MDHEN, CDR2 SYDVKM. The CDR3 runs 14 residues.

The chain is built from TRBV25-1 and TRBJ2-6; 10 bases are shared with TRBD1. The CDR3 is 17 residues long. Germline CDR1 and CDR2: MGHDK and SYGVNS. Trimming at V came to 3 bases and at J to 0 bases, leaving 2 bases not matched to a gene. CDR3 sequence reads: CASSEWTGGSGANVLTF. Here the CDR3 DNA reads TGTGCCAGCAGTGAGTGGACAGGGGGCTCTGGGGCCAACGTCCTGACTTTC. The whole variable domain, filled in from reference TRBV25-1 and TRBJ2-6, reads EADIYQTPRYLVIGTGKKITLECSQTMGHDKMYWYQQDPGMELHLIHYSYGVNSTEKGDLSSESTVSRIRTEHFPLTLESARPSHTSQYLCASSEWTGGSGANVLTFGAGSRLTVL.

This clone has only a few counts. The chain has TRBV9 and TRBJ2-7; possible D gene TRBD2, 5 bases. V lost 0 bases and J lost 4, with 14 bases in between. This CDR3 contains 15 residues. Germline V gene data show CDR1 as SGDLS and CDR2 as YYNGEE. CDR3 residues: CASSVGAGPGYEQYF. The CDR3 DNA reads TGTGCCAGCAGCGTAGGGGCAGGTCCGGGATACGAGCAGTACTTC.

V gene TRBV7-2 combines with J gene TRBJ2-3; D is undetermined. The CDR3 is made up of 14 amino acids. V lost 6 bases to trimming and J lost 0 bases, with 10 bases between them. CDR1 and CDR2 from the germline V gene are SGHTA and FQGNSA. The CDR3 DNA is TGTGCCAGCAGGGGCCGGTCTAGCACAGATACGCAGTATTTT. Protein: CASRGRSSTDTQYF.

This clone was seen a few times. This chain joins TRBV6-1 and TRBJ1-2; no clear D gene. Trimming shortened V by 10 bases and J by 5 bases, and 17 bases separated the two germline ends. This CDR3 is built from 13 residues. CDR1 is MNHNS, CDR2 SASEGT, per germline. CDR3 nucleotide sequence: TGTGCCACCCTCACCCTTAACCAGTATGGCTACACCTTC. It specifies CATLTLNQYGYTF.

The chain uses TRBV5-5 and TRBJ2-7; 7 bases line up with TRBD1. The CDR3 length is 15 residues. Germline trimming cut 4 bases from V and 4 bases from J; bases unmatched to any gene: 11. Germline values: CDR1 SGHKS, CDR2 YYEKEE (reference sequence). The CDR3 is CASSSLGRGPYEQYF. In DNA, the CDR3 is TGTGCCAGCAGCAGTCTAGGTAGGGGGCCGTACGAGCAGTACTTC.

This clone showed up just a few times. V and J are TRBV2 and TRBJ2-2, with 9 bases identical to TRBD1. This CDR3 spans 13 amino acids. Trimming at V came to 6 bases and at J to 9 bases, leaving 5 bases not matched to a gene. The germline V gene encodes CDR1 SNHLY and CDR2 FYNNEI. CDR3 DNA: TGTGCCAGCAGGGGACAGGGTGGCCGGGAGCTGTTTTTT. Its translation: CASRGQGGRELFF.

This clone was seen a handful of times. The chain links TRBV7-3 to TRBJ2-1; 10 nucleotides agree with TRBD1. Per the germline V gene, CDR1 is SGHTA and CDR2 is FQGTGA. V gave up 4 bases and J gave up 1 base; unmatched junction bases: 1. There are 15 residues in the CDR3. The CDR3 DNA sequence: TGTGCCAGCAGCTCGGGACAGGGGTCCTACAATGAGCAGTTCTTC. The encoded protein is CASSSGQGSYNEQFF.

A few counts support this clone. The V gene is TRBV4-3, the J gene TRBJ1-2, with no clear D. The V gene lost 4 bases and the J gene lost 3 bases, with 15 bases spanning the gap. CDR1 and CDR2 (germline): LGHNA, YSLEER. This CDR3 comprises 15 residues. CDR3: CASSRQAVGDYGYTF. Here the CDR3 DNA reads TGCGCCAGCAGCCGACAAGCCGTAGGTGACTATGGCTACACCTTC.

The rearrangement joins TRBV28 to TRBJ2-7; 8 bases are shared with TRBD1. V dropped 1 base and J dropped 6; count of bases not matched to a gene: 8. The CDR3 loop spans 15 amino acids. Germline-derived CDR1 and CDR2 are MDHEN and SYDVKM. The CDR3 is CASSLSGQGGPEQYF. DNA for the CDR3: TGTGCCAGCAGTTTATCCGGACAGGGAGGCCCCGAGCAGTACTTC.